The clone carrying this TCR beta chain was observed at least ten times. Antigen specificity is unknown. These data come from a study of regulatory T cells in long-lasting Graves disease. Whole-study results and caveats: Accuracy may have suffered from the small sample size.

Time point indicated: newly diagnosed GD, antithyroid drugs for less than 3 months. Isolated PBMC RNA provided the starting material for the TCR library. Peripheral blood, at about 9 milliliters, went into EDTA tubes. Combining iRepertoire HTBI primers with Arm-PCR of CDR3 regions, the authors built TCR beta libraries. TCRdb called the multiplex PCR reads again in MiXCR, with one record for every CDR3 protein. The sample lists more than 300,000 distinct CDR3 sequences, around 11% occurring once. These same records also appear under a second study, on T cells in Graves' hyperthyroidism and ophthalmopathy.

This receptor was taken from a woman between 18 and 29 years old with Graves disease. The material was peripheral blood mononuclear cells (PBMCs), obtained at new diagnosis, from a patient treated with antithyroid drugs.

The chain's CDR3 is CASSQDGVTNTEAFF. In DNA form, the CDR3 reads TGTGCCAGCAGCCAAGATGGGGTGACCAACACTGAAGCTTTCTTT. The chain uses TRBV4-2 and TRBJ1-1, with D uncertain. V lost 0 bases, J lost 2 bases, and 10 bases lay in between. The CDR3 loop spans 15 amino acids. The germline V gene has CDR1 LGHNA and CDR2 YNFKEQ.